The TCR beta chain under discussion was sequenced for a study of identical twins. Findings and caveats of the study: Weaker excess twin sharing was observed in beta out-of-frame sequences.

Of note for this clonotype: No antigen is known for it.

The V gene lost 0 bases and the J gene lost 4 bases, with 14 bases spanning the gap. The CDR3 extends over 16 amino acids. From germline, CDR1 is WNHNN and CDR2 SYGVQD (reference sequence). TCRdb passed the 5' RACE reads through MiXCR, listing each CDR3 protein once. Of approximately 1.8 million distinct CDR3 sequences listed, less than 35% are singletons. Material for sequencing was cord blood. The chain has TRBV10-1 and TRBJ2-3, with a tentative D call TRBD1 (5 bases). This receptor was identified in a newborn girl in good health. CDR3 DNA sequence: TGCGCCAGCAGTGAGTCGGGCAGGGCCAGGGCAGATACGCAGTATTTT. It encodes CASSESGRARADTQYF.